The rows below give T cell receptor beta chains drawn from one sample of a study of metastatic and nonmetastatic thyroid tumors. TCRdb redid the clone calls on the PCR reads using MiXCR. This table holds around 44,000 clones, around 28% found once. The sequencing sample was made of blood. The source is a male donor with papillary thyroid cancer or a benign thyroid nodule (not recorded which). Some clones in this sample may be carry-over from other donors' samples. Both conserved end residues are part of each CDR3. D genes are given only for firm matches. For some rows the clone size is stated as once, few or many, or as a class when expanded; others skip it.

J gene	clone size	D gene	CDR3 length	V gene	CDR3 protein	CDR3 DNA
TRBJ2-2	many	-	17	TRBV5-4	CASSLAPLHRNTGELFF	TGTGCCAGCAGCTTGGCTCCACTGCACAGAAACACCGGGGAGCTGTTTTTT
TRBJ2-7	-	-	11	TRBV20-1	CSERVSYEQYF	TGCAGTGAGCGTGTCTCCTACGAGCAGTACTTC
TRBJ1-6	-	TRBD1	15	TRBV30	CAWSIRDRNNSPLHF	TGTGCCTGGAGTATCAGGGACAGAAATAATTCACCCCTCCACTTT
TRBJ1-2	-	TRBD1	12	TRBV28	CASSGTGSGYTF	TGTGCCAGCAGCGGGACAGGTAGCGGCTACACCTTC
TRBJ2-7	-	TRBD2	14	TRBV4-1	CASSPLAGGDEQYF	TGCGCCAGCAGCCCACTAGCGGGAGGGGATGAGCAGTACTTC
TRBJ1-1	many	-	14	TRBV18	CASSTGPQNTEAFF	TGTGCCAGCTCAACGGGACCGCAGAACACTGAAGCTTTCTTT
TRBJ2-7	many	-	11	TRBV30	CAWSSTYEQYF	TGTGCCTGGTCATCAACGTACGAGCAGTACTTC
TRBJ2-1	few	-	15	TRBV6-5	CASSYCSGEWNEQFF	TGTGCCAGCAGTTACTGTTCGGGGGAATGGAATGAGCAGTTCTTC
TRBJ2-7	many	-	13	TRBV15	CATSRDVSYEQYF	TGTGCCACCAGCAGAGACGTCTCCTACGAGCAGTACTTC
TRBJ1-1	-	-	16	TRBV20-1	CSAREESRGMKTEAFF	TGCAGTGCTAGAGAGGAGTCTCGGGGAATGAAAACTGAAGCTTTCTTT
TRBJ2-7	-	-	13	TRBV5-1	CASSLTETYEQYF	TGCGCCAGCAGCTTGACGGAAACCTACGAGCAGTACTTC
TRBJ1-2	many	-	14	TRBV19	CASSPAGKNYGYTF	TGTGCCAGTAGTCCGGCGGGTAAGAACTATGGCTACACCTTC